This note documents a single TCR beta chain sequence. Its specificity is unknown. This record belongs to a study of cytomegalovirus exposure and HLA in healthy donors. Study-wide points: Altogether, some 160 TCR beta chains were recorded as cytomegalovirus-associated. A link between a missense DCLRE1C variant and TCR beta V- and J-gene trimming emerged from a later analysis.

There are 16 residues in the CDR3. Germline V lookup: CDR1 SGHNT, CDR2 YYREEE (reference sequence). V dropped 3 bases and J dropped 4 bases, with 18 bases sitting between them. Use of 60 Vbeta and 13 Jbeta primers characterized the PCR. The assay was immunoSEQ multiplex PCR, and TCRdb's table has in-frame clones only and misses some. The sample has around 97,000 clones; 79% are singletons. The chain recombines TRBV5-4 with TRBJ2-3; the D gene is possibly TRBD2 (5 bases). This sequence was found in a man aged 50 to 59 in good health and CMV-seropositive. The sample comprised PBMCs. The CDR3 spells CASSSLRGAVSDTQYF. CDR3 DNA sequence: TGTGCCAGCAGCTCACTTCGGGGAGCGGTTTCAGATACGCAGTATTTT.